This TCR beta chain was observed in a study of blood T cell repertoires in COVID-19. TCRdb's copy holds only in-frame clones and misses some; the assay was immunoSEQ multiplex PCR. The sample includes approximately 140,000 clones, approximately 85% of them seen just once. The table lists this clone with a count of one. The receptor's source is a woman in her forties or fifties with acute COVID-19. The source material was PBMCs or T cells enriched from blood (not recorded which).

The CDR3 coding sequence is TGTGCCACCAGTGATCAAGCGGATGGGGCAGATACGCAGTATTTT. Translation gives CATSDQADGADTQYF. This rearrangement joins TRBV24-1 to TRBJ2-3; D is possibly TRBD2 (5 bases). This CDR3 is built from 15 residues. The germline CDR1 and CDR2 sequences are KGHDR and SFDVKD. The V end was cut by 3 bases, the J end by 4 bases, with 13 bases between.